Below, 24 T cell receptor beta chains from the same sample are listed, as sequenced in a study of cytomegalovirus exposure and HLA in healthy donors. Assay used: immunoSEQ multiplex PCR; TCRdb lists only in-frame clones, some missing. Counted here are roughly 130,000 clones, nearly 90% occurring once; the ten biggest clones make up about 9.9%. The sample consisted of PBMCs. The receptor source for this set is a woman aged 18-29 years in good health and CMV-seropositive.

J is TRBJ2-1 and V is TRBV11-3; 12 bases map to TRBD2. The V gene end was trimmed by 1 base and the J gene end by 2 bases; junction bases not matched to a gene: 3. The CDR3 spans 17 residues. Germline values: CDR1 SGHNT, CDR2 YENEEA. This CDR3 reads CASSLGRTSGAYNEQFF. The CDR3 DNA is TGTGCCAGCAGCTTAGGTAGGACTAGCGGGGCCTACAATGAGCAGTTCTTC.

V gene TRBV30 combines with J gene TRBJ1-2, with a tentative D call TRBD1 (5 bases). This CDR3 has 14 residues. The V end lost 0 bases, the J end lost 8 bases, and 16 bases lay between the germline ends. CDR1 is GTSNPN and CDR2 is SVGIG in the germline V gene (reference sequence). The CDR3 loop is CAWSVRGQGGGYTF. The CDR3 DNA sequence: TGTGCCTGGAGTGTACGAGGTCAGGGTGGGGGCTACACCTTC. Using reference TRBV30 and TRBJ1-2 for the parts outside the CDR3, the full variable domain is SQTIHQWPATLVQPVGSPLSLECTVEGTSNPNLYWYRQAAGRGLQLLFYSVGIGQISSEVPQNLSASRPQDRQFILSSKKLLLSDSGFYLCAWSVRGQGGGYTFGSGTRLTVV.

This chain joins TRBV29-1 and TRBJ2-3; no firm D call. CDR1 SQVTM and CDR2 ANQGSEA come from the germline V gene. V gave up 4 bases and J gave up 5 bases, with 19 bases separating them. The CDR3 contains 15 residues. The CDR3 DNA reads as TGCAGCGTTGGAGCCGCTCTGGCTCGAGGAGATACGCAGTATTTT. Amino acid sequence: CSVGAALARGDTQYF.

This rearrangement joins TRBV5-1 to TRBJ1-3, with 7 bases lining up with TRBD1. The CDR3 has 15 residues. Germline-derived CDR1 and CDR2 are SGHRS and YFSETQ. The J segment lost 0 bases and the V segment lost 4 bases, leaving 4 bases of the junction unmatched. The CDR3 DNA sequence: TGCGCCAGCAGCCAGGGACAGAGCTCTGGAAACACCATATATTTT. Its protein product is CASSQGQSSGNTIYF.

The chain uses TRBV13 and TRBJ1-6; no clear D. This CDR3 contains 15 residues. V lost 0 bases and J lost 4, with 7 bases in between. Germline V gene sequence: CDR1 PRHDT, CDR2 FYEKMQ (reference sequence). The CDR3 DNA follows: TGTGCCAGCAGCTTAGGTAGAAGTTATAATTCACCCCTCCACTTT. It translates to CASSLGRSYNSPLHF.

This chain uses TRBV15 with TRBJ1-1; D gene ambiguous. This CDR3 is 13 amino acids long. Trimming left V 1 base short and J 5 bases short, with 8 bases between. From germline, CDR1 is LNHNV and CDR2 YYDKDF (reference sequence). The CDR3 region has the DNA TGTGCCACCAGCAGAGCTCGAGGGACTGAAGCTTTCTTT. Translation: CATSRARGTEAFF.

CDR3 in DNA: TGTGCCAGCAGTGACAGGACTAGCGGGGTCAATGAGCAGTTCTTC. Translation gives CASSDRTSGVNEQFF. The J gene is TRBJ2-1, the V gene TRBV28, with 12 bases fitting TRBD2. The V and J ends lost 5 bases and 6 bases, in that order; junction bases with no gene match: 5. This CDR3 is 15 amino acids long. CDR1 and CDR2 (germline): MDHEN, SYDVKM.

The chain recombines TRBV28 with TRBJ2-1, with 8 bases lining up with TRBD2. CDR3 size: 14 residues. The V gene's germline CDR1 is MDHEN and CDR2 SYDVKM. The ends lost 5 bases at V and 4 bases at J; junction bases unmatched: 4. The CDR3 sequence: CASSVRGGYNEQFF. CDR3 in DNA: TGTGCCAGCAGTGTCCGGGGGGGTTACAATGAGCAGTTCTTC.

Note on this clone: Other nucleotide sequences in the sample specify the same CDR3. J is TRBJ2-1 and V is TRBV6-4; 10 bases fit TRBD2. CDR1 and CDR2 (germline): MRHNA, SNTAGT. V was pared by 0 bases and J by 6 bases, with 2 bases of the junction left unmatched. The CDR3 length is 15 residues. In DNA, the CDR3 is TGTGCCAGCAGTGACTCGAGCGGGGGGGCCAATGAGCAGTTCTTC. This codes for CASSDSSGGANEQFF.

The gene calls are TRBV28 and TRBJ1-2; possibly TRBD1 for D (5 bases). V was clipped by 3 bases and J by 1 base, with 15 bases between them. Germline V gene lookup returns CDR1 MDHEN and CDR2 SYDVKM. The CDR3 consists of 16 residues. The CDR3 region has the DNA TGTGCCAGCAGTTTCCCCGGGACTACTCTTAACTATGGCTACACCTTC. It specifies CASSFPGTTLNYGYTF.

The genes are TRBV7-9 and TRBJ2-3; TRBD2 might be the D (6 bases). V lost 5 bases and J lost 10, with 13 bases in between. This CDR3 is built from 12 residues. The V gene's germline CDR1 is SEHNR and CDR2 FQNEAQ (reference sequence). The CDR3 DNA reads as TGTGCCAGCAGCCTGACAGTAGCGGCGCAGTATTTT. Its translation: CASSLTVAAQYF.

The gene calls are TRBV2 and TRBJ2-3; 9 nucleotides agree with TRBD1. Germline V CDR1 and CDR2: SNHLY, FYNNEI. The V and J ends lost 1 base and 2 bases, in that order; junction bases with no gene match: 1. CDR3 length equals 15 residues. The CDR3 DNA sequence: TGTGCCAGCAGTGAAGGGGACAGGGCCACAGATACGCAGTATTTT. Its translation: CASSEGDRATDTQYF.

This sequence joins TRBV12-5 and TRBJ1-1, with TRBD1 matching 10 bases. CDR3 length: 15 residues. V lost 4 bases to trimming and J lost 5 bases; unmatched junction nucleotides: 7. CDR1 is LGHNT, CDR2 FRNRAP, per germline. CDR3 region: CASGSRQGAATEAFF. The CDR3 nucleotides read TGTGCTAGTGGTTCTCGACAGGGGGCGGCAACTGAAGCTTTCTTT.

The CDR3 sequence: CAISETSGGSEQYF. The CDR3 coding sequence is TGTGCCATCAGTGAGACTAGCGGGGGAAGTGAGCAGTACTTC. The rearrangement uses TRBV10-3 and TRBJ2-7; 11 bases are a match to TRBD2. Germline trimming cut 2 bases from V and 7 bases from J; bases unmatched to any gene: 4. The germline gives CDR1 ENHRY, CDR2 SYGVKD. There are 14 residues in the CDR3.

A note on this clone: This sample includes further DNA sequences coding for the same CDR3. V gene TRBV5-1 combines with J gene TRBJ1-1; 7 bases fit TRBD1. The CDR3 runs to 14 residues. Germline V lookup: CDR1 SGHRS, CDR2 YFSETQ. The trim removed 1 base at V and 0 bases at J, leaving 0 bases unmatched. CDR3 nucleotide sequence: TGCGCCAGCAGCTTGACAGGGGTGAACACTGAAGCTTTCTTT. The encoded protein is CASSLTGVNTEAFF.

V is TRBV25-1 and J is TRBJ2-2; maybe TRBD1 (7 bases). The CDR3 runs 15 residues. Germline CDR1 MGHDK, CDR2 SYGVNS. Deletions cut 2 bases from V and 6 bases from J, with 13 bases between. The CDR3 DNA reads TGTGCCAGCAGTGAAATTCAGGGGGGCGCCGGGGAGCTGTTTTTT. Translation gives CASSEIQGGAGELFF.

CDR3 loop: CASRRSPSNQPQHF. The DNA for the CDR3 is TGTGCCAGCAGGAGAAGCCCTAGCAATCAGCCCCAGCATTTT. This chain uses TRBV6-5 with TRBJ1-5; no reliable D call. From germline, CDR1 is MNHEY and CDR2 SVGAGI. Trimming removed 6 bases from V and 0 bases from J, with 9 bases in between. CDR3 length equals 14 residues.

The chain is built from TRBV6-1 and TRBJ2-7, with TRBD1 identical over 7 bases. Unmatched junction bases numbered 30, after V lost 1 base and J lost 3 bases. From germline, CDR1 is MNHNS and CDR2 SASEGT. The CDR3 loop spans 23 amino acids. CDR3 nucleotide sequence: TGTGCCAGCAGTGAAGAAGCCGAGTTGGGGGACAGCTATGGACAACGGGGTTACTACGAGCAGTACTTC. Its protein product is CASSEEAELGDSYGQRGYYEQYF.

With regard to this clone: Other DNA variants within this sample encode the same CDR3. This rearrangement joins TRBV7-2 to TRBJ1-2; TRBD1 might be the D (6 bases). Trimming left V 1 base short and J 8 bases short, with 11 bases between. CDR1 is SGHTA, CDR2 FQGNSA, per germline. The CDR3 runs 13 residues. The CDR3 DNA reads TGTGCCAGCAGCTTAGACAGGGTCGACGGCTACACCTTC. Its translation is CASSLDRVDGYTF.

This sequence joins TRBV6-6 and TRBJ1-1, with 10 bases lining up with TRBD1. Trimming at V came to 0 bases and at J to 4 bases, leaving 2 bases not matched to a gene. The CDR3 length is 15 residues. The germline V gene has CDR1 MNHNY and CDR2 SVGAGI (reference sequence). The DNA for the CDR3 is TGTGCCAGCAGTTACTCGGGACAGGGGTTCACTGAAGCTTTCTTT. This translates into CASSYSGQGFTEAFF.

The chain is built from TRBV4-1 and TRBJ1-3; D might be TRBD1 (6 bases). The CDR3 runs 15 residues. Germline-derived CDR1 and CDR2 are MGHRA and YSYEKL. Trimming removed 5 bases at V and 7 bases at J, with 18 bases between. CDR3 region: CASSTRQALGNTIYF. In nucleotides, the CDR3 is TGCGCCAGCAGCACCCGACAGGCCCTAGGGAACACCATATATTTT.

The CDR3 sequence is CASSFSGLEQYF. The CDR3 coding sequence is TGTGCCAGCAGCTTCTCGGGACTCGAGCAGTACTTC. The V call is TRBV7-2, the J call TRBJ2-7; perhaps TRBD2 as D (6 bases). Trimming shortened V by 3 bases and J by 6 bases, and 9 bases separated the two germline ends. Germline CDR1 and CDR2: SGHTA and FQGNSA. This CDR3 is built from 12 residues. Full variable domain (remainder filled in from reference TRBV7-2 and TRBJ2-7): GAGVSQSPSNKVTEKGKDVELRCDPISGHTALYWYRQSLGQGLEFLIYFQGNSAPDKSGLPSDRFSAERTGGSVSTLTIQRTQQEDSAVYLCASSFSGLEQYFGPGTRLTVT.

The rearrangement uses TRBV6-1 and TRBJ2-5; maybe TRBD1 (5 bases). Germline V CDR1 and CDR2: MNHNS, SASEGT. The V and J ends lost 8 bases and 8 bases respectively, with 18 bases between them. This CDR3 spans 13 amino acids. CDR3 in DNA: TGTGCCAGCGAAGAAACGTCAGGGATAACCCAGTACTTC. It translates to CASEETSGITQYF.

V and J are TRBV19 and TRBJ2-7; 16 bases are a match to TRBD2. This CDR3 is built from 18 residues. With 6 bases clipped from V and 6 bases from J, the junction kept 14 bases outside the gene matches. In germline, CDR1 is LNHDA, CDR2 SQIVND (reference sequence). Here the CDR3 DNA reads TGTGCCAGTAGCTCCGAGGGACTAGCGGGGGGGCCGGGTGGCGAGCAGTACTTC. Amino acid sequence: CASSSEGLAGGPGGEQYF.